Described below is a single TCR beta chain sequence and its context. Its target is not known. On average, the one heparinised blood draw given by each donor was approximately 120 mL. Sorting that relied on CD45RO/CCR7/CD25/CD127/CD95/CD27 yielded CD4+ naive, central memory, regulatory and stem cell-like memory cells. Populations isolated by sorting all had purity greater than 95%. V gave up 7 bases and J gave up 0 bases, with 19 bases separating them. Germline V lookup: CDR1 MDHEN, CDR2 SYDVKM. There are 16 residues in the CDR3. These data come from a study of beta chain features in type 1 diabetes. Study-level findings and limits: Patients with Type 1 diabetes showed moderately but significantly shorter TCRB CDR3s in all four CD4+ subsets. Relative to healthy donors, patients appeared to have naive, central memory and Treg TCRB repertoires that were more similar.

Reverse transcription of all isolated RNA meant that expressed TCRB transcripts were sequenced. Assay used: immunoSEQ multiplex PCR; TCRdb lists only in-frame clones, some missing. Of about 650,000 clones listed, about an eighth are singletons. The receptor was derived from a man younger than 40 with type 1 diabetes. This chain connects TRBV28 to TRBJ2-7, with no clear D. The sample comprised naive CD4+ T cells from blood. CDR3 loop: CASTKFVGLPSYEQYF. CDR3 coding DNA: TGTGCCAGCACCAAGTTCGTCGGGCTTCCCTCCTACGAGCAGTACTTC.